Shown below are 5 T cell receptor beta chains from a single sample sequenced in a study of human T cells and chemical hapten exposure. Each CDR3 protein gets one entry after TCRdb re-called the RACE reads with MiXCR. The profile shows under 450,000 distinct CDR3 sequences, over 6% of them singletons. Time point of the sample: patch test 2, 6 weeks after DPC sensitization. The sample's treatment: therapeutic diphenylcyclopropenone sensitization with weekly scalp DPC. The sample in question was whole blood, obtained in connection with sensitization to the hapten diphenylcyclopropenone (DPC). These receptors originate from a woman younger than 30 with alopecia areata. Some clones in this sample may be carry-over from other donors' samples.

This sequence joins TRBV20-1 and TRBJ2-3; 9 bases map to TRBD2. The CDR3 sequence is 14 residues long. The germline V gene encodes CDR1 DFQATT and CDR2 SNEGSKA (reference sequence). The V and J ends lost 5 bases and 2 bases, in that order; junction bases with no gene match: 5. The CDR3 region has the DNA TGCAGTGCTCAGCTAGCGGGGACCACAGATACGCAGTATTTT. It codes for CSAQLAGTTDTQYF.

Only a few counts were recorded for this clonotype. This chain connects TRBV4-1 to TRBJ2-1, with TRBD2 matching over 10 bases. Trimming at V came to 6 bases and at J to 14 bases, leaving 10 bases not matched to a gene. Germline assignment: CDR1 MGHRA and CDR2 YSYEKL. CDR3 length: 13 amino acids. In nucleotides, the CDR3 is TGCGCCAGCAGGGAAGCTAGCGGGGGTACGGAGTTCTTC. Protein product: CASREASGGTEFF.

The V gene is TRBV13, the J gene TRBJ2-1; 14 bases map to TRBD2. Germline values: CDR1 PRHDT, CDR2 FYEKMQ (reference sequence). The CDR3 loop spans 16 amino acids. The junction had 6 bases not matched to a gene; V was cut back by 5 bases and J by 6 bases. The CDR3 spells CASSKPTSGGANEQFF. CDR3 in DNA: TGTGCCAGCAGCAAACCGACTAGCGGGGGGGCCAATGAGCAGTTCTTC.

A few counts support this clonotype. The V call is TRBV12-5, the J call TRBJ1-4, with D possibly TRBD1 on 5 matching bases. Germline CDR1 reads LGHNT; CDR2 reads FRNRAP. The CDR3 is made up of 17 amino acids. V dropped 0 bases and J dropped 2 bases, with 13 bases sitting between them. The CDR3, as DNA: TGTGCTAGTGGTTTGGTTTGGCAGGGCAGGACTAATGAAAAACTGTTTTTT. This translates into CASGLVWQGRTNEKLFF.

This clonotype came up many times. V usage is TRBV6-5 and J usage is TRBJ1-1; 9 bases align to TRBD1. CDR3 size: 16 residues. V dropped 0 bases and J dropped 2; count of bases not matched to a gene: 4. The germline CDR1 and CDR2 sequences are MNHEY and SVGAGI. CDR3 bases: TGTGCCAGCAGTTACTCGATACAGGGGGCCAACACTGAAGCTTTCTTT. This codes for CASSYSIQGANTEAFF.